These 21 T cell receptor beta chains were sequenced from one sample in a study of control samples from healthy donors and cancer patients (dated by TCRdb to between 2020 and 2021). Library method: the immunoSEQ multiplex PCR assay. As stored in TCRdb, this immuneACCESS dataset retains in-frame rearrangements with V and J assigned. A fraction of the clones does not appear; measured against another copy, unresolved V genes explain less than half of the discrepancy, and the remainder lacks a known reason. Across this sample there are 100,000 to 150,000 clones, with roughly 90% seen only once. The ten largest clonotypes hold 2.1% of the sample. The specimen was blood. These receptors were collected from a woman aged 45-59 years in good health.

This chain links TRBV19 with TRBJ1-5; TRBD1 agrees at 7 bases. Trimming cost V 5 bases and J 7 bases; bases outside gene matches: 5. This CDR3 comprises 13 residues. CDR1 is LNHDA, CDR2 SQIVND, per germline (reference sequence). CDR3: CASSRQGLQPQHF. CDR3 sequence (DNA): TGTGCCAGTAGTCGACAGGGTTTGCAGCCCCAGCATTTT.

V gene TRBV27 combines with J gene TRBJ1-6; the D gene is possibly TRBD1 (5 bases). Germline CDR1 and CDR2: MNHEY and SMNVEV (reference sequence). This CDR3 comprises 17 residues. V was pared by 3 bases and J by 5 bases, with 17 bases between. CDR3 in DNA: TGTGCCAGCAGTTTCCGAGCCCCAGGGATTAATAATTCACCCCTCCACTTT. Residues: CASSFRAPGINNSPLHF.

The CDR3, as DNA: TGTGCCAGCTCACTAGGCCCGTTGGGGGCTGGTAATCAGCCCCAGCATTTT. Translated: CASSLGPLGAGNQPQHF. This chain links TRBV18 with TRBJ1-5; TRBD1 is a possible D gene (6 bases). The CDR3 is 17 residues long. The V and J ends lost 4 bases and 4 bases respectively, with 20 bases between them. The germline V gene has CDR1 KGHSH and CDR2 LQKENI.

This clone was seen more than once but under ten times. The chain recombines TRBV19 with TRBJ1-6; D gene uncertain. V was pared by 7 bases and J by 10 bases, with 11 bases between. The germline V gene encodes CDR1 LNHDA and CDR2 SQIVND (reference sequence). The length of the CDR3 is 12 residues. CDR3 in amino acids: CASKAGGSPLHF. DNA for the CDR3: TGTGCCAGTAAGGCAGGAGGATCACCCCTCCACTTT.

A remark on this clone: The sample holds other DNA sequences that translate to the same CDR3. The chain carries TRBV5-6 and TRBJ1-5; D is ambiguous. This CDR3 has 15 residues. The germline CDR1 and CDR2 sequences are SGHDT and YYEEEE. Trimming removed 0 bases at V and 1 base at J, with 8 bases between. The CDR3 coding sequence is TGTGCCAGCAGCTTGGGGGGATACAGCAATCAGCCCCAGCATTTT. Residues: CASSLGGYSNQPQHF.

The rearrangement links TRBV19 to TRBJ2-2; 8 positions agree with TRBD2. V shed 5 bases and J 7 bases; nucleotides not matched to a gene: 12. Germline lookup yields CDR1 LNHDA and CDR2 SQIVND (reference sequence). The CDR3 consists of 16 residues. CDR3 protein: CASSAPWTSFNGELFF. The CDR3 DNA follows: TGTGCCAGTAGTGCGCCGTGGACTAGCTTTAACGGGGAGCTGTTTTTT.

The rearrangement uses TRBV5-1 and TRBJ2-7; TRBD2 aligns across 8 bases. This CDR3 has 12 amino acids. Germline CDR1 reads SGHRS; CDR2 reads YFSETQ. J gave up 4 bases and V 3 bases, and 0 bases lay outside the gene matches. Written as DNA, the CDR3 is TGCGCCAGCAGCTCGGGGGGGTACGAGCAGTACTTC. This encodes CASSSGGYEQYF.

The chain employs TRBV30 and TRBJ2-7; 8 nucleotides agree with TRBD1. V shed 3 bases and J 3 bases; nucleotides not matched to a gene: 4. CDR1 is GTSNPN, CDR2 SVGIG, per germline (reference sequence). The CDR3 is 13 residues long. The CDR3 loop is CAWRRTGHYEQYF. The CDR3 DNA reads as TGTGCCTGGAGGAGGACAGGGCACTACGAGCAGTACTTC.

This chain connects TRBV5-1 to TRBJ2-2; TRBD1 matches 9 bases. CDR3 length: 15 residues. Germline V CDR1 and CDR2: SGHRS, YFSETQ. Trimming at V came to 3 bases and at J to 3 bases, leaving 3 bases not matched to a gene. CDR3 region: CASSSRTGDTGELFF. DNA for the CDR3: TGCGCCAGCAGCTCGAGGACAGGGGACACCGGGGAGCTGTTTTTT.

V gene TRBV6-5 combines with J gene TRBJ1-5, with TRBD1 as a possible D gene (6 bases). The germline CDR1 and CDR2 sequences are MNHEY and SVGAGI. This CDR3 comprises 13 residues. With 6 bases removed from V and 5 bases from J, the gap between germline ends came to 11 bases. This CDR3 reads CASSQRQDQPQHF. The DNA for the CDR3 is TGTGCCAGCAGCCAGAGACAGGATCAGCCCCAGCATTTT.

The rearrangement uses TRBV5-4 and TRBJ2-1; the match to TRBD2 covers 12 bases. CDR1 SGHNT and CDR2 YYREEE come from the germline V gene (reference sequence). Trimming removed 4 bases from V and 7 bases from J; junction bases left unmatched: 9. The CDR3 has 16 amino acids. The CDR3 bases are TGTGCCAGCAGCCGGGTCCCGGGACTAGCGGGTAATGAGCAGTTCTTC. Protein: CASSRVPGLAGNEQFF.

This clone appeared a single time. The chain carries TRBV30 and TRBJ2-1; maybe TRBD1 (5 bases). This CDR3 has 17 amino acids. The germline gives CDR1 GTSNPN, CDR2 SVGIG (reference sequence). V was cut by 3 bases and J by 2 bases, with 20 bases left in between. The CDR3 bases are TGTGCCTGGAGACTCCCCCTTACAGGTAACCCCTACAATGAGCAGTTCTTC. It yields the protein CAWRLPLTGNPYNEQFF.

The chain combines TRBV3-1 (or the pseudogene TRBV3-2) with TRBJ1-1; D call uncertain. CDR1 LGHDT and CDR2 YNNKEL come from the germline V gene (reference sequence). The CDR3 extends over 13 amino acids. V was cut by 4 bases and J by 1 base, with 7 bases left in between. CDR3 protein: CASSPWSNTEAFF. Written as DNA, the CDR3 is TGTGCCAGCAGCCCATGGTCGAACACTGAAGCTTTCTTT.

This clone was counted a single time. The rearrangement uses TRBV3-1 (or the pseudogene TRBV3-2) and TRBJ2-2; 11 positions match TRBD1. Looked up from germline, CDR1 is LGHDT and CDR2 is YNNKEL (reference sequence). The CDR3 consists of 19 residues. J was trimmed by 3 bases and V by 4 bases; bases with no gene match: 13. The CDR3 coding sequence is TGTGCCAGCAGCCGAATTTCCCCGGGACAGGGGGTGGACACCGGGGAGCTGTTTTTT. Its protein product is CASSRISPGQGVDTGELFF.

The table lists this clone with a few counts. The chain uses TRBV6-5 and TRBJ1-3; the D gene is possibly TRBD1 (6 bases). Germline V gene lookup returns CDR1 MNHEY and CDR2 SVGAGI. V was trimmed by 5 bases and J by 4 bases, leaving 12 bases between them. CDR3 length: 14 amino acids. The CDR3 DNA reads TGTGCCAGCAGTACCAGGGGTTCCGGAAACACCATATATTTT. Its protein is CASSTRGSGNTIYF.

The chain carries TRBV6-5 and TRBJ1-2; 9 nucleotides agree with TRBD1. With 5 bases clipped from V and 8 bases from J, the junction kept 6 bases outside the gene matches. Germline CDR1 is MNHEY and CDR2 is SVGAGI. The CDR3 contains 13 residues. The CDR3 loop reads CASSPDRGRGYTF. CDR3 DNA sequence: TGTGCCAGCAGTCCGGACAGGGGCCGCGGCTACACCTTC.

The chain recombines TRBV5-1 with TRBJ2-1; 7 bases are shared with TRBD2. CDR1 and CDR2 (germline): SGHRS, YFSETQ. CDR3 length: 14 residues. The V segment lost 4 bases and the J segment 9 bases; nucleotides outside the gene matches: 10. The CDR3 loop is CASSLGRGFVEQFF. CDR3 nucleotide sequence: TGCGCCAGCAGCCTGGGGAGGGGCTTCGTTGAGCAGTTCTTC.

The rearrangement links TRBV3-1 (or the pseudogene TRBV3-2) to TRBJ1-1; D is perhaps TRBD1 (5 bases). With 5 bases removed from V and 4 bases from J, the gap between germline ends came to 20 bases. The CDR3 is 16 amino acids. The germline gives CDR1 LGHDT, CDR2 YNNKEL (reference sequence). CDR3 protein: CASSTRTRGLGTEAFF. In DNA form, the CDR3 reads TGTGCCAGCAGCACCCGGACGCGGGGCCTGGGCACTGAAGCTTTCTTT.

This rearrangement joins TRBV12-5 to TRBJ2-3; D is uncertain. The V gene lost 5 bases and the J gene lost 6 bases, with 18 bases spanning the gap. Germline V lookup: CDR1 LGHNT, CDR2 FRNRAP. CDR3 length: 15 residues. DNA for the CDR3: TGTGCTAGTGGTGACCCCTTGACCGACGGGGATACGCAGTATTTT. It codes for CASGDPLTDGDTQYF.

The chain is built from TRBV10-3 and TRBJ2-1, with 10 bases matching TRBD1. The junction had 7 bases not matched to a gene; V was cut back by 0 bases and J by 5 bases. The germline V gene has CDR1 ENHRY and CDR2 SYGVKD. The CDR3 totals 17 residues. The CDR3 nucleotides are TGTGCCATCAGTGAGTCGTTGGGACAGGGGTCTAACAATGAGCAGTTCTTC. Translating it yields CAISESLGQGSNNEQFF.

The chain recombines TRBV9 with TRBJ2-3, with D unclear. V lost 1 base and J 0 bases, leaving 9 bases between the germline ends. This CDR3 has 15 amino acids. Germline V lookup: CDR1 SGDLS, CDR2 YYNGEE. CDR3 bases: TGTGCCAGCAGCGTACTTGGGATGAGCACAGATACGCAGTATTTT. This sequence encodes CASSVLGMSTDTQYF.